The 24 T cell receptor beta chains given below trace back to one sample, sequenced in a study of early T cells in non-severe SARS-CoV-2 infection. TCRdb re-derived calls from the 5' RACE reads in MiXCR, one entry per CDR3 protein. The profile covers about 55,000 distinct CDR3 sequences, with 5% to 7.5% appearing a single time and about 5.8% taken by the ten largest. Sequenced material: whole blood, taken at baseline. The receptors come from an adult who was a healthcare worker with PCR-confirmed SARS-CoV-2 infection or an uninfected control (not recorded which).

Of note for this clonotype: Given a much more abundant clone one base away, this may be a read error. The chain employs TRBV29-1 and TRBJ1-1; weak D call: TRBD1 (6 bases). In germline, CDR1 is SQVTM, CDR2 ANQGSEA. The CDR3 is 14 residues long. The V and J ends lost 4 bases and 5 bases respectively, with 17 bases between them. CDR3 sequence reads: CSVGDGGLGTEAFF. The CDR3 nucleotides are TGCAGCGTTGGAGACGGGGGGCTCGGAACTGAAGCTTTCTTT. Supplemented by reference TRBV29-1 and TRBJ1-1, the full variable domain reads SAVISQKPSRDICQRGTSLTIQCQVDSQVTMMFWYRQQPGQSLTLIATANQGSEATYESGFVIDKFPISRPNLTFSTLTVSNMSPEDSSIYLCSVGDGGLGTEAFFGQGTRLTVV.

This clonotype came up many times. The chain uses TRBV10-3 and TRBJ2-1; possible D gene TRBD1, 6 bases. Germline V gene data show CDR1 as ENHRY and CDR2 as SYGVKD. V shed 3 bases and J shed 10 bases, with 16 bases lying between them. The CDR3 totals 14 residues. As DNA, the CDR3 is TGTGCCATCAGTGAAAGTGGGGGCCGAGGGGAGCAGTTCTTC. The encoded protein is CAISESGGRGEQFF.

This clonotype has just a few counts. The chain has TRBV2 and TRBJ2-7; D is perhaps TRBD1 (6 bases). The V gene lost 8 bases and the J gene lost 5 bases, with 19 bases spanning the gap. This CDR3 comprises 14 residues. In germline, CDR1 is SNHLY, CDR2 FYNNEI. In nucleotides, the CDR3 is TGTGCCAGCTTTATTAATGAACAGGGCCACGAGCAGTACTTC. Its translation: CASFINEQGHEQYF.

CDR3 DNA: TGTGCCAGCAGTTACTCCGGCAGACAAAACATTCAGTACTTC. Translation gives CASSYSGRQNIQYF. The chain carries TRBV6-2 or TRBV6-3 and TRBJ2-4; D gene unclear. There are 14 residues in the CDR3. Germline assignment: CDR1 MNHEY and CDR2 SVGEGT. V was clipped by 0 bases and J by 5 bases, with 8 bases between them.

This clonotype was counted between two and nine times. V and J are TRBV4-2 and TRBJ2-6, with D possibly being TRBD1 (5 bases). Germline V gene lookup returns CDR1 LGHNA and CDR2 YNFKEQ. The CDR3 totals 17 residues. The V gene lost 0 bases and the J gene lost 0 bases, with 9 bases spanning the gap. Here the CDR3 reads CASSQDQGYSGANVLTF. CDR3 in DNA: TGTGCCAGCAGCCAAGATCAGGGATACTCTGGGGCCAACGTCCTGACTTTC.

In its sample, this clonotype was seen many times. This chain links TRBV18 with TRBJ2-2; no firm D call. CDR1 KGHSH and CDR2 LQKENI come from the germline V gene. Trimming pared 5 bases from V and 5 bases from J, leaving 12 bases between. This CDR3 region has 14 residues. CDR3 amino acids: CASSARRTTGELFF. CDR3 in DNA: TGTGCCAGCTCAGCGCGGCGAACAACCGGGGAGCTGTTTTTT.

V is TRBV19 and J is TRBJ1-4; D is ambiguous. This CDR3 comprises 13 residues. Trimming took off 9 bases at V and 7 bases at J, with 15 bases between the two ends. The germline gives CDR1 LNHDA, CDR2 SQIVND (reference sequence). The CDR3 DNA reads TGTGCCAGCCGAAGGAGTCAGGCTGAAAAACTGTTTTTT. Amino acid sequence: CASRRSQAEKLFF.

V usage is TRBV5-1 and J usage is TRBJ1-2; the D is unclear. The CDR3 length is 13 residues. The germline V gene has CDR1 SGHRS and CDR2 YFSETQ. V lost 2 bases, J lost 3 bases, and 8 bases lay in between. The CDR3 reads CASSFLPDYGYTF. The CDR3 DNA reads TGCGCCAGCAGCTTCCTCCCGGACTATGGCTACACCTTC.

V is TRBV19 and J is TRBJ2-1; D is unclear. The CDR3 consists of 16 residues. V was trimmed by 9 bases and J by 0 bases, leaving 18 bases between them. Per germline, CDR1 LNHDA and CDR2 SQIVND (reference sequence). The CDR3 nucleotides are TGTGCCAGCAGCACTACCCTTGTGAGCTCCTACAATGAGCAGTTCTTC. This translates into CASSTTLVSSYNEQFF.

Ten or more counts support this clonotype. V usage is TRBV7-9 and J usage is TRBJ1-1; D perhaps matches TRBD1 (6 bases). Per germline, CDR1 SEHNR and CDR2 FQNEAQ (reference sequence). Trimming removed 7 bases from V and 0 bases from J, with 21 bases in between. The CDR3 has 17 residues. CDR3 region: CASTSFFGGHLNTEAFF. CDR3 in DNA: TGTGCCAGCACCTCCTTCTTCGGGGGACACTTGAACACTGAAGCTTTCTTT.

There are many counts of this clonotype. This CDR3 reads CASTLAGGTDTQYF. In nucleotides, the CDR3 is TGTGCCAGCACCCTGGCGGGGGGGACAGATACGCAGTATTTT. The J gene is TRBJ2-3, the V gene TRBV6-2 or TRBV6-3, with 9 bases that match TRBD2. In germline, CDR1 is MNHEY, CDR2 SVGEGT. The CDR3 length is 14 residues. The V gene end was trimmed by 7 bases and the J gene end by 3 bases; junction bases not matched to a gene: 5.

This clonotype was detected ten times or more. V usage is TRBV28 and J usage is TRBJ2-1; 9 positions agree with TRBD1. Per germline, CDR1 MDHEN and CDR2 SYDVKM. The CDR3 runs to 16 residues. The V gene end was trimmed by 2 bases and the J gene end by 5 bases; junction bases not matched to a gene: 7. The CDR3: CASSLLGQGLDNEQFF. CDR3 nucleotide sequence: TGTGCCAGCAGTTTACTCGGACAGGGGTTGGACAATGAGCAGTTCTTC.

The chain is built from TRBV6-5 and TRBJ1-1; perhaps TRBD1 as D (5 bases). Germline-derived CDR1 and CDR2 are MNHEY and SVGAGI. Trimming cost V 2 bases and J 7 bases, with 14 bases left between them. The CDR3 length is 14 residues. The CDR3 DNA follows: TGTGCCAGCAGTTACGCTACAGGTTCGGTTGAAGCTTTCTTT. This gives the protein CASSYATGSVEAFF.

The table lists this clonotype with many counts. The chain has TRBV5-1 and TRBJ1-1; 9 bases are a match to TRBD1. The germline CDR1 and CDR2 sequences are SGHRS and YFSETQ. The CDR3 is made up of 14 amino acids. V gave up 0 bases and J gave up 4 bases; unmatched junction bases: 1. CDR3 region: CASSLGTGATEAFF. Written as DNA, the CDR3 is TGCGCCAGCAGCTTGGGGACAGGGGCCACTGAAGCTTTCTTT.

This clonotype was found a few times. The chain joins TRBV5-1 to TRBJ2-7; 8 positions match TRBD1. The V and J ends lost 3 bases and 4 bases, in that order; junction bases with no gene match: 6. The CDR3 covers 14 residues. Germline loops: CDR1 SGHRS, CDR2 YFSETQ. CDR3 coding DNA: TGCGCCAGCAGCTCGGGGACAGGAGGGTACGAGCAGTACTTC. As protein: CASSSGTGGYEQYF.

This clonotype was seen only a few times. This chain connects TRBV6-5 to TRBJ2-7; 11 bases align to TRBD2. CDR1 and CDR2 from the germline V gene are MNHEY and SVGAGI. There are 14 residues in the CDR3. The trim removed 7 bases at V and 3 bases at J, leaving 5 bases unmatched. The CDR3 DNA reads as TGTGCCAGCACTCGGACTAGCGGGTACTACGAGCAGTACTTC. This gives the protein CASTRTSGYYEQYF.

This clonotype was counted between two and nine times. This chain links TRBV7-8 with TRBJ1-1; D unclear. CDR1 SGHVS and CDR2 FQNEAQ come from the germline V gene. Trimming took 0 bases from V and 0 from J, leaving 11 bases between them. The CDR3 runs 16 residues. CDR3: CASSLASGRMNTEAFF. DNA for the CDR3: TGTGCCAGCAGCTTAGCATCGGGGAGAATGAACACTGAAGCTTTCTTT.

The rearrangement links TRBV9 to TRBJ2-7; D gene unclear. This CDR3 has 16 amino acids. The germline V gene encodes CDR1 SGDLS and CDR2 YYNGEE. V lost 4 bases and J 2 bases, leaving 19 bases between the germline ends. CDR3 bases: TGTGCCAGCAGCCAAACCCCAGCTACAATAACCTACGAGCAGTACTTC. Its translation: CASSQTPATITYEQYF.

This clonotype was counted a few times. The rearrangement joins TRBV30 to TRBJ2-3; D uncertain. The germline V gene has CDR1 GTSNPN and CDR2 SVGIG (reference sequence). The ends were cut back, 3 bases at V and 7 bases at J, with 8 bases in the middle. The CDR3 sequence is 11 residues long. The CDR3 DNA is TGTGCCTGGAGCGGCCCCAATACGCAGTATTTT. Protein product: CAWSGPNTQYF.

This clonotype was counted between two and nine times. The chain combines TRBV3-1 with TRBJ1-1; D remains ambiguous. V shed 4 bases and J shed 0 bases, with 6 bases lying between them. Germline V gene data show CDR1 as LGHDT and CDR2 as YNNKEL (reference sequence). The CDR3 is made up of 13 amino acids. CDR3 DNA: TGTGCCAGCAGCCGCTTTCTGAACACTGAAGCTTTCTTT. It encodes CASSRFLNTEAFF.

This clonotype was found a few times. Compared with germline, one end of the junction differs, possibly owing to a read error. This chain uses TRBV7-8 with TRBJ2-7; TRBD2 agrees at 7 bases. CDR1 and CDR2 (germline): SGHVS, FQNEAQ. The CDR3 consists of 17 residues. CDR3 DNA sequence: TGTGCCAGCAGCCCCCGACTTCAGCGGGGTGCCTCCTCCGAGCAGTACTTC. Protein: CASSPRLQRGASSEQYF.

The J gene is TRBJ2-5, the V gene TRBV30, with 9 bases lining up with TRBD2. V was pared by 0 bases and J by 5 bases, with 4 bases of the junction left unmatched. This CDR3 is built from 14 residues. CDR1 GTSNPN and CDR2 SVGIG come from the germline V gene (reference sequence). The CDR3 DNA reads as TGTGCCTGGAGTGTAGCTAGCGGGGATGAGACCCAGTACTTC. It codes for CAWSVASGDETQYF.

This clonotype appeared a few times. The gene calls are TRBV20-1 and TRBJ2-7; no reliable D call. From germline, CDR1 is DFQATT and CDR2 SNEGSKA (reference sequence). The CDR3 length is 13 residues. V was clipped by 1 base and J by 0 bases, with 7 bases between them. For the CDR3, the DNA is TGCAGTGCTAGAGCGGCTGTCTCCTACGAGCAGTACTTC. Its protein product is CSARAAVSYEQYF.

This clonotype occurred many times. The gene calls are TRBV29-1 and TRBJ2-1, with 11 bases that match TRBD2. After removal of 0 bases from V and 2 bases from J, the junction contained 3 bases not matched to a gene. Looked up from germline, CDR1 is SQVTM and CDR2 is ANQGSEA. The CDR3 consists of 16 residues. The DNA for the CDR3 is TGCAGCGTTGAAGAACGACTAGCGGGGACCTACAATGAGCAGTTCTTC. It translates to CSVEERLAGTYNEQFF.